This T cell receptor beta chain originates from a study of T cells in Graves' hyperthyroidism and ophthalmopathy. Ophthalmopathy patients had moderate-to-severe active disease, CAS ≥3, NOSPECS ≥4, and disease duration under 3 months. Reasons for excluding patients were uncontrolled infection, other autoimmune disease, pregnancy or lactation. Each diagnosis drew on symptoms, thyroxine, TRAb, thyroid ultrasound and orbital computed tomography findings. Study findings and constraints: Most thyroid-expanded clonotypes above 0.001 were also found in blood.

TCR beta CDR3 regions were amplified from RNA transcripts. Using the HTBI primer set, a first-round RT-PCR was run on the TCR CDR3. TCRdb re-analysed the multiplex PCR reads in MiXCR, keeping a single row per CDR3 protein. This table holds about 500,000 distinct CDR3 sequences, around 15% found once. The CDR3 is made up of 16 amino acids. Germline trimming cut 1 base from V and 1 base from J; bases unmatched to any gene: 0. Per the germline V gene, CDR1 is MNHEY and CDR2 is SVGEGT. In this sample, this clonotype turned up many times. Its cognate antigen is unknown. The chain uses TRBV6-2 or TRBV6-3 and TRBJ2-2; 10 nucleotides match TRBD2. The sample taken for sequencing was blood. The TCR was taken from a woman aged 25 to 39 with Graves' ophthalmopathy. The CDR3 nucleotides read TGTGCCAGCAGTTACTGGACTAGCGGGAACACCGGGGAGCTGTTTTTT. It specifies CASSYWTSGNTGELFF.